The sequence of this T cell receptor (beta chain) was determined in a study of T cell repertoires in cytomegalovirus infection. Study background: Carrying CMV and the relevant HLA type showed in public TCR beta signatures.

The study, taken as a whole, reports: CMV carriers with the relevant HLA were identified by cumulative public TCR beta family frequency. The ex vivo response showed dominance by HLA-C-restricted CMV-specific TCR beta clonotypes.

This clonotype turned up a few times. Its antigen is undetermined. TCRdb recomputed calls from the reads with MiXCR, one row per CDR3 protein. There are some 350,000 distinct CDR3 sequences in the sample; about 35% occur only once, and less than 15% lies in the top ten. This TCR derives from a human donor in good health (CMV status not recorded). Some clones in this sample may be carry-over from other donors' samples. Sample: cultured PBMCs, taken from culture after CMV antigen stimulation.

Here the CDR3 reads CAIPHRRASGFYEQYF. The CDR3 DNA reads as TGTGCCATTCCTCATCGGCGGGCTAGCGGGTTTTACGAGCAGTACTTC. The rearrangement links TRBV10-3 to TRBJ2-7; 8 nucleotides align to TRBD2. The CDR3 covers 16 residues. V shed 9 bases, J shed 4 bases, and the junction held 17 bases outside the gene matches. The germline gives CDR1 ENHRY, CDR2 SYGVKD.